The source of this T cell receptor beta chain is a study of cytomegalovirus exposure and HLA in healthy donors. Overall study findings and caveats: The study listed about 150 cytomegalovirus-associated TCR beta chains. Equally common other TCR beta chains were less clonally expanded than HLA-associated ones, a later analysis found. Among CMV-associated TCR beta chains, most appeared HLA-restricted in a later analysis.

This clone occurred many times. Its cognate antigen is unknown. In nominal health when sampled, donors likely had unrecorded immune exposures nonetheless. Vbeta (60) and Jbeta (13) primers were used in the PCR. Repertoires were generated with immunoSEQ multiplex PCR, while TCRdb's copy carries only in-frame clones and drops some. In the table there are some 66,000 clones, roughly 73% of which are singletons. Unmatched junction bases numbered 12, after V lost 1 base and J lost 1 base. CDR1 SGDLS and CDR2 YYNGEE come from the germline V gene. The CDR3 is 19 amino acids. This clonotype was obtained from a man aged 35-49 years in good health and CMV-seronegative. The source material was PBMCs. The gene calls are TRBV9 and TRBJ2-1, with 9 bases that match TRBD1. This CDR3 is CASSVLPKTGGLSYNEQFF. The CDR3 bases are TGTGCCAGCAGCGTACTTCCAAAAACAGGGGGCCTGTCCTACAATGAGCAGTTCTTC.